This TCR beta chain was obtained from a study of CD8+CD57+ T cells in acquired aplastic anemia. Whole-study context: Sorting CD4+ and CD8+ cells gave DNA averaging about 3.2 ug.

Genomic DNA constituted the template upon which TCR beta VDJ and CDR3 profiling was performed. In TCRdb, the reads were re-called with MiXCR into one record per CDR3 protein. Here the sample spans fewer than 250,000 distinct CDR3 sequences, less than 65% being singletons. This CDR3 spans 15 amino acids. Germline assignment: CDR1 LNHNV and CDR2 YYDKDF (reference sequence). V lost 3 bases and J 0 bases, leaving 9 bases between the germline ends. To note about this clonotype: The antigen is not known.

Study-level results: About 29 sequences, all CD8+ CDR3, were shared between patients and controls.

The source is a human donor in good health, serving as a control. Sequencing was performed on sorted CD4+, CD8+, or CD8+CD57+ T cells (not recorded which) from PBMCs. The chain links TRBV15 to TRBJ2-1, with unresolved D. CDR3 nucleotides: TGTGCCACCAGCAGGGGTAGGAGCTCCTACAATGAGCAGTTCTTC. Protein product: CATSRGRSSYNEQFF.